This T cell receptor beta chain was observed in a study of T cell responses to AZD1222 COVID-19 vaccine. General study findings and limits: Across spike, vaccine-associated CD4 TCRs were found, dominant at 160-218 and 743-854. The repertoires were collected only after the peak T cell response. Unmutated variant regions are reportedly targeted by nearly half of spike-specific TCRs. Donors were largely white British and mainly female; clonal diversity was possibly underestimated.

The germline gives CDR1 ENHRY, CDR2 SYGVKD. V was pared by 4 bases and J by 10 bases, with 11 bases between. This CDR3 is built from 12 residues. Points on this clone: The antigen is not known.

Sequencing was performed with immunoSEQ multiplex PCR; in TCRdb, only in-frame clones are kept and a portion is missing. The sample lists 80,000 or so clones, around 89% seen once, with 5.7% in the top ten. This chain connects TRBV10-3 to TRBJ2-1, with D unclear. The sequenced sample was peripheral blood, obtained on day 0 of AZD1222 vaccination. The receptor's source is an adult in good health. The CDR3 DNA follows: TGTGCCATCAGTGCTATTCAAGAGGAGCAGTTCTTC. It is translated as CAISAIQEEQFF.